These 9 T cell receptor beta chains came from one sample sequenced in a study of blood T cells in healthy people across ages. Next came a second PCR, run for about 6 to 12 cycles, which used a sample-barcoded 5' primer along with a J-beta primer mix. TCRdb redid the calling of the 5' RACE reads with MiXCR, one entry per CDR3 protein. The sample lists some 1,800,000 distinct CDR3 sequences, about two fifths occurring once. Material for sequencing was blood. Receptors originate from a human donor in good health.

This clonotype has more than one count but fewer than ten. The chain carries TRBV7-9 and TRBJ1-2; unclear D gene. The V end lost 5 bases, the J end lost 4 bases, and 11 bases lay between the germline ends. CDR1 SEHNR and CDR2 FQNEAQ come from the germline V gene (reference sequence). CDR3 length: 13 residues. The DNA for the CDR3 is TGTGCCAGCAGCCCGGCCGAGACCTATGGCTACACCTTC. The encoded protein is CASSPAETYGYTF.

Regarding this clonotype: Germline and junction disagree at one end, which may indicate a read error. V gene TRBV28 combines with J gene TRBJ2-5; a weak D match, TRBD2 (6 bases). Germline CDR1 is MDHEN and CDR2 is SYDVKM. The CDR3 is 14 amino acids. CDR3 coding DNA: TGTGCCAGCAGTCCAGTAGGGTTAGCGGAGACCCGGTACTTC. Amino acid sequence: CASSPVGLAETRYF.

This clonotype was seen only a few times. The chain couples TRBV4-3 to TRBJ2-1; D call uncertain. From germline, CDR1 is LGHNA and CDR2 YSLEER. V shed 0 bases and J shed 0 bases, with 9 bases lying between them. The CDR3 sequence is 16 residues long. In DNA form, the CDR3 reads TGCGCCAGCAGCCAAGAACACAGCAGCTCCTACAATGAGCAGTTCTTC. It translates to CASSQEHSSSYNEQFF.

This clonotype has a handful of counts. V and J are TRBV4-2 and TRBJ2-3; 9 nucleotides agree with TRBD2. The CDR3 loop spans 18 amino acids. Germline V gives CDR1 LGHNA, CDR2 YNFKEQ. V lost 0 bases, J lost 2 bases, and 9 bases stayed unmatched. CDR3 in amino acids: CASSQDQYASGNTDTQYF. In nucleotides, the CDR3 is TGTGCCAGCAGCCAAGATCAATACGCTAGCGGGAACACAGATACGCAGTATTTT.

This chain uses TRBV7-9 with TRBJ1-5; the D is unclear. Germline V CDR1 and CDR2: SEHNR, FQNEAQ (reference sequence). V was shortened by 7 bases and J by 7 bases, with 11 bases between the two germline ends. The CDR3 consists of 12 residues. CDR3 DNA: TGTGCCAGCACCCTCGGGGAGCAGCCCCAGCATTTT. Its protein is CASTLGEQPQHF.

The chain combines TRBV20-1 with TRBJ2-1, with 8 bases matching TRBD2. J gave up 6 bases and V 0 bases, and 13 bases lay outside the gene matches. Germline V lookup: CDR1 DFQATT, CDR2 SNEGSKA (reference sequence). The CDR3 has 17 amino acids. The CDR3 DNA sequence: TGCAGTGCTAGAGATTACAAAGGGGGACTAGAGGTCAATGAGCAGTTCTTC. It yields the protein CSARDYKGGLEVNEQFF.

This clonotype occurred a few times. V is TRBV18 and J is TRBJ2-4, with D uncertain. Germline CDR1 reads KGHSH; CDR2 reads LQKENI. Trimming removed 2 bases from V and 7 bases from J, with 12 bases in between. The CDR3 is 14 residues long. The CDR3 region is CASSPGKARNIQYF. CDR3 DNA sequence: TGTGCCAGCTCACCAGGGAAGGCGCGGAACATTCAGTACTTC.

The chain couples TRBV2 to TRBJ2-1; 11 nucleotides agree with TRBD2. CDR1 SNHLY and CDR2 FYNNEI come from the germline V gene. V shed 3 bases and J 1 base; nucleotides not matched to a gene: 17. The CDR3 has 21 residues. CDR3 residues: CASSEQPTSGDFLGSYNEQFF. The DNA for the CDR3 is TGTGCCAGCAGTGAGCAACCGACTAGCGGGGATTTCTTGGGGTCCTACAATGAGCAGTTCTTC.

Many counts were recorded for this clonotype. The chain recombines TRBV7-2 with TRBJ2-3; 10 bases align to TRBD2. Germline assignment: CDR1 SGHTA and CDR2 FQGNSA. The length of the CDR3 is 15 residues. With 5 bases clipped from V and 3 bases from J, the junction kept 5 bases outside the gene matches. CDR3 DNA sequence: TGTGCCAGCAGCCCCGGACTAGCGGAGACAGATACGCAGTATTTT. Protein product: CASSPGLAETDTQYF.